Detailed here is one T cell receptor (beta chain). This entry comes from a study of human T cells and chemical hapten exposure. Time point noted: healthy volunteer bleed at 6 weeks. Unfractionated whole blood was the source from which total RNA was extracted. What the library attached to individual cDNA molecules were unique molecular identifiers. Original analysis: Samples held a median of approximately 94,000 TCRs, range roughly 20,000–700,000. TCRdb redid the calling of the RACE reads with MiXCR, one entry per CDR3 protein. TCRdb's processing, not the authors' own work, is the source of the V and J calls. The table records about 79,000 distinct CDR3 sequences, roughly 8.6% of them present only once. Between the trimmed V and J ends, which lost 1 base and 9 bases, there was a span of 19 bases. The CDR3 has 16 residues. The germline V gene encodes CDR1 MGHRA and CDR2 YSYEKL.

V is TRBV4-1 and J is TRBJ2-1, with TRBD2 as a possible D gene (7 bases). Sequenced sample: whole blood. The TCR comes from a male donor in good health. Some clones in this sample may be carry-over from other donors' samples. This CDR3 reads CASSQVGGPIFGEQFF. DNA of the CDR3: TGCGCCAGCAGCCAAGTCGGGGGGCCCATTTTCGGTGAGCAGTTCTTC.